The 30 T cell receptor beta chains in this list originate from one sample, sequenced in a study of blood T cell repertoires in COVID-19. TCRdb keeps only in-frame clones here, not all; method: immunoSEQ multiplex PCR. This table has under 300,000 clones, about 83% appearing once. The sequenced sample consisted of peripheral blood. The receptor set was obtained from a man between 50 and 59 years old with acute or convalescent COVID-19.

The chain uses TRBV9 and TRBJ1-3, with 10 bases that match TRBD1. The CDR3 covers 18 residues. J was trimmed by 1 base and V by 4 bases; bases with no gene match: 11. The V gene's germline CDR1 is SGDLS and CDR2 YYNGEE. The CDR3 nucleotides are TGTGCCAGCAGCCCAAGGGCGGGACAGGGGTTTTCTGGAAACACCATATATTTT. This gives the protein CASSPRAGQGFSGNTIYF.

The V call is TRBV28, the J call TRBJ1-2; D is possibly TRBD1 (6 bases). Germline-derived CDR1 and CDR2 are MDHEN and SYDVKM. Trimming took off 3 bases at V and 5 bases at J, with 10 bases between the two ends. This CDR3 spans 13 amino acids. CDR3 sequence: CASSFEGGYGYTF. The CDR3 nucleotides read TGTGCCAGCAGTTTTGAAGGGGGATATGGCTACACCTTC.

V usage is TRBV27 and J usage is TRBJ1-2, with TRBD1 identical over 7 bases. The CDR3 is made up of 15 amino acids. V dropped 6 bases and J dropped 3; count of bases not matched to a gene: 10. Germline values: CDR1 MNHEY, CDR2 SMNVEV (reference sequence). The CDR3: CASRPSTGLDYGYTF. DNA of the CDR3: TGTGCCAGCAGGCCATCGACAGGGTTGGACTATGGCTACACCTTC.

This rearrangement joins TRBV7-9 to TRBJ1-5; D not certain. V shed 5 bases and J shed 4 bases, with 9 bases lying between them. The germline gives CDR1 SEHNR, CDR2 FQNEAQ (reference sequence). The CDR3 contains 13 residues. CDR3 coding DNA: TGTGCCAGCAGCCAGGATTCTAATCAGCCCCAGCATTTT. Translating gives CASSQDSNQPQHF.

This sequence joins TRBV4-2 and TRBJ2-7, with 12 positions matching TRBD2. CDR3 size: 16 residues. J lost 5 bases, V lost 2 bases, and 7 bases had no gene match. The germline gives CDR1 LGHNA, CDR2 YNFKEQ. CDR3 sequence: CASSQLLRTSGNEQYF. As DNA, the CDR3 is TGTGCCAGCAGCCAACTACTACGGACTAGCGGGAACGAGCAGTACTTC.

CDR3 nucleotide sequence: TGCAGTGCTCCAACCCGGGAAGGCTACACCTTC. Protein sequence: CSAPTREGYTF. The chain couples TRBV20-1 to TRBJ1-2; D gene ambiguous. With 5 bases removed from V and 8 bases from J, the gap between germline ends came to 12 bases. Germline V lookup: CDR1 DFQATT, CDR2 SNEGSKA (reference sequence). CDR3 size: 11 residues.

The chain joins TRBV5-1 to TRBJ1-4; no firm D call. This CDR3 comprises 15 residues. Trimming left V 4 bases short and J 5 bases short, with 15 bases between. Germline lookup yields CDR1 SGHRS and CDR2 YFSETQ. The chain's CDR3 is CASSPGGGLNEKLFF. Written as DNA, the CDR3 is TGCGCCAGCAGCCCCGGAGGCGGACTAAATGAAAAACTGTTTTTT.

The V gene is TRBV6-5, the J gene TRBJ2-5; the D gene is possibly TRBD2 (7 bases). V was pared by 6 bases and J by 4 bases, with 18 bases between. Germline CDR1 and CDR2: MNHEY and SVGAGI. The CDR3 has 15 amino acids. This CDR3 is CASSTGWGGAETQYF. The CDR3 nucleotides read TGTGCCAGCAGCACCGGGTGGGGGGGCGCAGAGACCCAGTACTTC.

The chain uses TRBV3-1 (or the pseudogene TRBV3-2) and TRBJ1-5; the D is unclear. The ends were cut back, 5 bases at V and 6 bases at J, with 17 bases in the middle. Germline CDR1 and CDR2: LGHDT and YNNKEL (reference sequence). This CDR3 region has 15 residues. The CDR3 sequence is CASSLTHFGGQPQHF. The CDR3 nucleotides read TGTGCCAGCAGCTTGACTCATTTCGGCGGTCAGCCCCAGCATTTT.

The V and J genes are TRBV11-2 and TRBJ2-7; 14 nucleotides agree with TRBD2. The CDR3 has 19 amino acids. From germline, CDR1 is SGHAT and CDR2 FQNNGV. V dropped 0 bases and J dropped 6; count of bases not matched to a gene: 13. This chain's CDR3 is CASSLETSGGVYGSSEQYF. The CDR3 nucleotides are TGTGCCAGCAGCTTAGAGACTAGCGGGGGGGTATACGGGTCGAGCGAGCAGTACTTC.

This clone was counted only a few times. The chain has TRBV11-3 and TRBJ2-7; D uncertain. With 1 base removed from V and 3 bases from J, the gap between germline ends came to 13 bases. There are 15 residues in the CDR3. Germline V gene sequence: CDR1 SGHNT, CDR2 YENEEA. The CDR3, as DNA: TGTGCCAGCAGCTTAGGTGTTGGCGGAGACTACGAGCAGTACTTC. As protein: CASSLGVGGDYEQYF. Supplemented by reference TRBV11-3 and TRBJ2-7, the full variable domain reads EAGVVQSPRYKIIEKKQPVAFWCNPISGHNTLYWYLQNLGQGPELLIRYENEEAVDDSQLPKDRFSAERLKGVDSTLKIQPAELGDSAVYLCASSLGVGGDYEQYFGPGTRLTVT.

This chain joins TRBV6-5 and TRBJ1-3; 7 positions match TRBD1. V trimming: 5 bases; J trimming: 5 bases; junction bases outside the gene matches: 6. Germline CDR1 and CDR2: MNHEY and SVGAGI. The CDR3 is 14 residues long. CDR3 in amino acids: CASSTDRTRNTIYF. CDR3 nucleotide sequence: TGTGCCAGCAGTACGGACAGGACAAGAAACACCATATATTTT.

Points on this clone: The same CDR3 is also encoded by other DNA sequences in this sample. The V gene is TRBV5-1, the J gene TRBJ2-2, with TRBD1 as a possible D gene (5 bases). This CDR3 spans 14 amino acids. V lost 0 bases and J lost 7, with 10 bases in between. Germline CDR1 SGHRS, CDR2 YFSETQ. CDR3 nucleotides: TGCGCCAGCAGCTTGGCCGTTAGGGGCGGGGAGCTGTTTTTT. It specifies CASSLAVRGGELFF.

CDR3 bases: TGTGCCAGCAGCCCGGGACTAGGGGCCTACGAGCAGTACTTC. It codes for CASSPGLGAYEQYF. The chain carries TRBV5-4 and TRBJ2-7, with 8 bases aligning to TRBD2. This CDR3 is 14 amino acids long. V lost 4 bases and J lost 2; bases outside the gene matches: 5. Germline loops: CDR1 SGHNT, CDR2 YYREEE (reference sequence).

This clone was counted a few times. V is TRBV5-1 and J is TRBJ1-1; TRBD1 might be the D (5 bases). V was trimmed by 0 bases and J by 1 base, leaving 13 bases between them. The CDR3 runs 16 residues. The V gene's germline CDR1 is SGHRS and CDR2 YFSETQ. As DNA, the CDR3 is TGCGCCAGCAGCTTGGCCGGGGGTACGGAGAACACTGAAGCTTTCTTT. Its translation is CASSLAGGTENTEAFF.

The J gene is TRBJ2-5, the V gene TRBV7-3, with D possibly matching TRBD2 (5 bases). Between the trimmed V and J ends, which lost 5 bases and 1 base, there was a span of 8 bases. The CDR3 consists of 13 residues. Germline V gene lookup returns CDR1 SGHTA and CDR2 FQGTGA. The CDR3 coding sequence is TGTGCCAGCAGCCGCGGGCCCCAAGAGACCCAGTACTTC. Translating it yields CASSRGPQETQYF.

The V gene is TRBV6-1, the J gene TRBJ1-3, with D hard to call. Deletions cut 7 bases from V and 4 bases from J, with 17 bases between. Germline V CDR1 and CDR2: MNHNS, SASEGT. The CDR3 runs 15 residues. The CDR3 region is CASNRRVLAGNTIYF. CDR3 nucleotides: TGTGCCAGCAACCGACGGGTCCTCGCGGGAAACACCATATATTTT.

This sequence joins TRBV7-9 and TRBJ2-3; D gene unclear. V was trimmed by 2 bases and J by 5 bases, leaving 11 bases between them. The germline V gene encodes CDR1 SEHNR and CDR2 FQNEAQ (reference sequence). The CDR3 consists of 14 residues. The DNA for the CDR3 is TGTGCCAGCAGCTTAAGCCCCCTAGAAGATACGCAGTATTTT. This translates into CASSLSPLEDTQYF.

The CDR3 sequence is CASSSRTSGSTDTQYF. DNA for the CDR3: TGTGCCAGCAGCTCTCGGACTAGCGGTAGCACAGATACGCAGTATTTT. V and J are TRBV4-2 and TRBJ2-3; 10 bases match TRBD2. In germline, CDR1 is LGHNA, CDR2 YNFKEQ. This CDR3 contains 16 residues. Trimming removed 5 bases from V and 0 bases from J; junction bases left unmatched: 5.

CDR3 in DNA: TGTGCCAGCAGCACGAGACCGGACAGGGTCAATGAAAAACTGTTTTTT. This translates into CASSTRPDRVNEKLFF. The chain recombines TRBV5-6 with TRBJ1-4; TRBD1 matches 8 bases. This CDR3 is built from 16 residues. V shed 4 bases, J shed 5 bases, and the junction held 10 bases outside the gene matches. The germline CDR1 and CDR2 sequences are SGHDT and YYEEEE.

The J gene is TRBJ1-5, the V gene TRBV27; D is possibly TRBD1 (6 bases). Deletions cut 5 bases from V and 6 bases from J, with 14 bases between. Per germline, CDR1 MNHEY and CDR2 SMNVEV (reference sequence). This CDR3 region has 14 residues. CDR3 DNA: TGTGCCAGCAGTCCCGGGGGGCGAGGTCAGCCCCAGCATTTT. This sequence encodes CASSPGGRGQPQHF.

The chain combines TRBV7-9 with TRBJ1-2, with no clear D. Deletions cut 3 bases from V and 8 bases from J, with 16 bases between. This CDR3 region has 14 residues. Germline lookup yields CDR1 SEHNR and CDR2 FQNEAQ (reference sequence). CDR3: CASSFLESSPGYTF. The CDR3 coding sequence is TGTGCCAGCAGCTTTTTGGAGTCCTCTCCCGGCTACACCTTC.

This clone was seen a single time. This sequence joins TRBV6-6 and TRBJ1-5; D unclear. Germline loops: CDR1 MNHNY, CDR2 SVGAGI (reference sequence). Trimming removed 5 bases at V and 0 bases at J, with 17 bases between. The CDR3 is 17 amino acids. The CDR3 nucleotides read TGTGCCAGCAGTCGTCGGGTTTCCGATTATAGCAATCAGCCCCAGCATTTT. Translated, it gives CASSRRVSDYSNQPQHF.

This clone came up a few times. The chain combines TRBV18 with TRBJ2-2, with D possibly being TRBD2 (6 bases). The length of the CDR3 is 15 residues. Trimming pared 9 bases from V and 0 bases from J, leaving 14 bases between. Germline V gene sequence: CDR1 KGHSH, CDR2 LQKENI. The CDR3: CASSPLAPNTGELFF. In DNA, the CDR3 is TGTGCCAGTTCCCCGCTAGCGCCGAACACCGGGGAGCTGTTTTTT.

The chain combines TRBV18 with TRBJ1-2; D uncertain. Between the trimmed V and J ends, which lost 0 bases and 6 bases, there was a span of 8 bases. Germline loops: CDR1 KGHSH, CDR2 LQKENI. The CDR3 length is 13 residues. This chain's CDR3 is CASSPPMRDGYTF. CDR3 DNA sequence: TGTGCCAGCTCACCACCGATGAGGGATGGCTACACCTTC.

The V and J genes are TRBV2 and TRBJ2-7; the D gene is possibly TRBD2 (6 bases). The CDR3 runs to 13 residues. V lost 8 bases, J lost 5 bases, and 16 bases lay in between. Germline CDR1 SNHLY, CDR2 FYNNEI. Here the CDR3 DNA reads TGTGCCAGCGTGGGTCCTGGCGGGGACGAGCAGTACTTC. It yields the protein CASVGPGGDEQYF.

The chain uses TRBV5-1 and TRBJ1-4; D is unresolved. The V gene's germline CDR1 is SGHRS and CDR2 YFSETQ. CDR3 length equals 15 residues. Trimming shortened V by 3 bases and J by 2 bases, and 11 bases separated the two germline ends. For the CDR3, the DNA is TGCGCCAGCAGCTGGGCCAGCTCGACTAATGAAAAACTGTTTTTT. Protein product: CASSWASSTNEKLFF. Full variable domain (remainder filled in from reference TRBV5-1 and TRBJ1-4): KAGVTQTPRYLIKTRGQQVTLSCSPISGHRSVSWYQQTPGQGLQFLFEYFSETQRNKGNFPGRFSGRQFSNSRSEMNVSTLELGDSALYLCASSWASSTNEKLFFGSGTQLSVL.

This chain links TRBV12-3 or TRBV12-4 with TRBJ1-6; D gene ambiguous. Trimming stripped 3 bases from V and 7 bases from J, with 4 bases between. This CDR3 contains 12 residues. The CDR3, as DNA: TGTGCCAGCAGTTTTGAGAATTCACCCCTCCACTTT. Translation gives CASSFENSPLHF.

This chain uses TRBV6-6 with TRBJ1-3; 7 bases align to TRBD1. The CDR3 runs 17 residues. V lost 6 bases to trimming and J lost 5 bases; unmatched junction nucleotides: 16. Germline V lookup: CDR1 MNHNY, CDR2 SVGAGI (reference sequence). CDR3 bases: TGTGCCAGCAGCCGATCAGGGACAGCAGCGCTTAGAAACACCATATATTTT. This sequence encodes CASSRSGTAALRNTIYF.

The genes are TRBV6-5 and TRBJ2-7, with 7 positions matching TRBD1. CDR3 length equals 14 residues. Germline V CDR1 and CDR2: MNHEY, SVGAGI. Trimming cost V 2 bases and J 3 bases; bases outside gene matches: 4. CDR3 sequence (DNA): TGTGCCAGCAGTTACCAAGGACAGGACTACGAGCAGTACTTC. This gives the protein CASSYQGQDYEQYF.